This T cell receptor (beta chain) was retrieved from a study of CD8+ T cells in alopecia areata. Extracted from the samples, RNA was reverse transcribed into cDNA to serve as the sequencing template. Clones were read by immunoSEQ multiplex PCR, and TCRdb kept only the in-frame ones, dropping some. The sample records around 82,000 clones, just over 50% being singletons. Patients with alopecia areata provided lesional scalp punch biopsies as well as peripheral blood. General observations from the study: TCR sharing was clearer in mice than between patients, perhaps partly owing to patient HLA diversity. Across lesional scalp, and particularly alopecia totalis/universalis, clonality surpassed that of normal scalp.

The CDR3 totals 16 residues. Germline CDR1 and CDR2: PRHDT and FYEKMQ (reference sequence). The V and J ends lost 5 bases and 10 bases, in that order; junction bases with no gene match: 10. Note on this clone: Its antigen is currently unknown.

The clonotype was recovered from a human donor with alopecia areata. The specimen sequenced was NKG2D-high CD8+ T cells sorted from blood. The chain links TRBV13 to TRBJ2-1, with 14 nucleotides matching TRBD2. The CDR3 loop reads CASSARLAGGRGEQFF. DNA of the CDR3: TGTGCCAGCAGCGCCCGACTAGCGGGAGGGCGGGGGGAGCAGTTCTTC.